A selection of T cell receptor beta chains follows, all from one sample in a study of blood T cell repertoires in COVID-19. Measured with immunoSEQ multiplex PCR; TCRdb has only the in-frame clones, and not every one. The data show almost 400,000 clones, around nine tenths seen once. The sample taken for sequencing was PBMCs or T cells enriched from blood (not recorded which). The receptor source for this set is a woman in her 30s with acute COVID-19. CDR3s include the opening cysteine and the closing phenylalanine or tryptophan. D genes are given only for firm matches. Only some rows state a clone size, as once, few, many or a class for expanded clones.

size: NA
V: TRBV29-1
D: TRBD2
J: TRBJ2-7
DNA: TGCAGCGTCGCGGGAGGGGCCGAGCAGTACTTC
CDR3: CSVAGGAEQYF

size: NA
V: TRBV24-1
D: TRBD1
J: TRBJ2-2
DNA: TGTGCCACCAGCGGGGACAGACTTTACACCGGGGAGCTGTTTTTT
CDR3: CATSGDRLYTGELFF

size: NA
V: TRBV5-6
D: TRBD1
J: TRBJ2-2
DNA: TGTGCCAGCAGCTTGGCGACAGGGGTGATCCATAACACCGGGGAGCTGTTTTTT
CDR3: CASSLATGVIHNTGELFF

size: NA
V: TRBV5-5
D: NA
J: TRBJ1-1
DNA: TGTGCCAGCATTACTGCGAACACTGAAGCTTTCTTT
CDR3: CASITANTEAFF

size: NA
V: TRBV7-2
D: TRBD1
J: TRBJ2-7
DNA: TGTGCCAGCACCCCTTTAGGTGGACAGGGTTTCTCCTACGAGCAGTACTTC
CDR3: CASTPLGGQGFSYEQYF

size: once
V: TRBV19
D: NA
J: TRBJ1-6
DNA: TGTGCCAGTAGTATAGTGGGAGGGTCTCAACCCCTCCACTTT
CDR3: CASSIVGGSQPLHF

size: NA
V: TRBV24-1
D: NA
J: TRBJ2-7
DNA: TGTGCCACCAGTGATTTGCCGGGGGACGAGCAGTACTTC
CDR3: CATSDLPGDEQYF

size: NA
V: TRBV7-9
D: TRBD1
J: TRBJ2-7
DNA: TGTGCCAGCAGCCTTACCGGGACAGCCTACGAGCAGTACTTC
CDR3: CASSLTGTAYEQYF

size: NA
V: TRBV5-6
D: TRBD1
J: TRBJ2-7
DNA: TGTGCCAGCAGCCCCGGGACAGGGGGCAGGATCTTCACCTACGAGCAGTACTTC
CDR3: CASSPGTGGRIFTYEQYF

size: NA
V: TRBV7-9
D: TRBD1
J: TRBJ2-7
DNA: TGTGCCAGCAGCCAGAGACAGGGCCCCTACGAGCAGTACTTC
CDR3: CASSQRQGPYEQYF

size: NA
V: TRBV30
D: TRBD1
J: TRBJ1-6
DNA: TGTGCCTGGAGTGGGACAGGGGGACGGTCACCCCTCCACTTT
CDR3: CAWSGTGGRSPLHF